A selection of T cell receptor beta chains follows, all from one sample in a study of PD-1 blockade in classical Hodgkin lymphoma. Sequencing used immunoSEQ multiplex PCR; TCRdb keeps in-frame clones, though not all of them. The top ten clones hold more than 10% of a sample with around 96,000 clones, 75% to 90% of them seen once. Sequences were derived from peripheral blood mononuclear cells (PBMCs), sampled at baseline. These receptors originate from a human donor with classical Hodgkin lymphoma. CDR3s include the opening cysteine and the closing phenylalanine or tryptophan. A D gene is named only where the DNA matches it firmly. Clone size is stated in some rows and not others, as once, few, many or a class when expanded.

J gene	V gene	D gene	clone size	CDR3 protein	CDR3 DNA
TRBJ1-5	TRBV11-2	.	.	CASSLGINQPQHF	TGTGCCAGCAGCTTAGGCATCAATCAGCCCCAGCATTTT
TRBJ2-2	TRBV6-5	.	.	CASSYPDLTGAGELFF	TGTGCCAGCAGTTACCCGGACCTTACCGGCGCCGGGGAGCTGTTTTTT
TRBJ2-7	TRBV10-3	.	once	CAISELPDEQYF	TGTGCCATCAGTGAACTGCCTGACGAGCAGTACTTC
TRBJ2-1	TRBV5-6	TRBD1	.	CASSHGQGRGDEQFF	TGTGCCAGCAGTCACGGACAGGGTCGTGGCGATGAGCAGTTCTTC
TRBJ2-2	TRBV9	.	.	CASSPGLPKLNTGELFF	TGTGCCAGCAGCCCCGGGCTCCCAAAGCTGAACACCGGGGAGCTGTTTTTT
TRBJ2-7	TRBV5-1	.	.	CASSLAGVRAYEQYF	TGCGCCAGCAGCTTGGCCGGAGTCAGAGCCTACGAGCAGTACTTC
TRBJ2-3	TRBV5-1	TRBD2	.	CASNTGGADTQYF	TGCGCCAGCAACACGGGAGGGGCAGATACGCAGTATTTT
TRBJ2-3	TRBV5-1	.	.	CASSLAGSGDTQYF	TGCGCCAGCAGCTTGGCTGGTTCCGGAGATACGCAGTATTTT
TRBJ2-1	TRBV27	TRBD1	.	CASGDRGAVSSANEQFF	TGTGCCAGCGGGGACAGGGGAGCTGTATCTTCGGCCAATGAGCAGTTCTTC
TRBJ2-7	TRBV11-1	TRBD2	once	CASSPLAGVAEQYF	TGTGCCAGCAGCCCTTTAGCGGGAGTTGCCGAGCAGTACTTC
TRBJ1-2	TRBV19	.	once	CASSTLHAQGHYGYTF	TGTGCCAGTAGTACCCTCCATGCCCAGGGCCACTATGGCTACACCTTC